This T cell receptor beta chain was documented in a study of T cell responses to AZD1222 COVID-19 vaccine. The CDR3 runs 15 residues. Trimming cost V 4 bases and J 6 bases; bases outside gene matches: 11. Germline CDR1 and CDR2: SGHTA and FQGNSA. Here immunoSEQ multiplex PCR was the method, and the copy in TCRdb shows in-frame clones only, minus some. This sample has some 120,000 clones; approximately 85% occur once, and the top ten carry 7.6%. V and J are TRBV7-2 and TRBJ2-7, with 8 bases aligning to TRBD2. This clonotype was sampled from an adult in good health. Specimen: peripheral blood, collected on day 0 of AZD1222 vaccination. This CDR3 is CASSSVPSGRGEQYF. CDR3 bases: TGTGCCAGCAGCTCAGTCCCCAGCGGGAGAGGCGAGCAGTACTTC. Using reference TRBV7-2 and TRBJ2-7 for the parts outside the CDR3, the full variable domain is GAGVSQSPSNKVTEKGKDVELRCDPISGHTALYWYRQSLGQGLEFLIYFQGNSAPDKSGLPSDRFSAERTGGSVSTLTIQRTQQEDSAVYLCASSSVPSGRGEQYFGPGTRLTVT.